These T cell receptor beta chains were read from a single sample in a study of PD-1 blockade in mismatch repair-deficient tumors. Only in-frame clones appear in the TCRdb table, and some are missing; sequencing was by immunoSEQ multiplex PCR. The sample includes some 49,000 clones, approximately 80% of them seen just once. Sequenced material: PBMCs, taken before pembrolizumab treatment. These receptors were taken from an adult with mismatch repair-deficient cancer. Both conserved end residues are part of each CDR3. Each record gives: J gene, D gene, V gene, clone size, CDR3 protein, CDR3 DNA. A D gene is named only where the DNA matches it firmly. Clone size appears in some rows only: once, few, many, or a class for an expanded clone.

>TRBJ1-1|NA|TRBV7-9|NA
CASSLGGPRDTEAFF
TGTGCCAGCAGCTTAGGTGGGCCGAGGGACACTGAAGCTTTCTTT
>TRBJ2-2|NA|TRBV6-6|NA
CASRGLNTGELFF
TGTGCCAGCAGGGGCCTGAACACCGGGGAGCTGTTTTTT
>TRBJ2-7|TRBD2|TRBV6-1|NA
CASISATSGSHEQYF
TGTGCCAGCATTTCGGCGACTAGCGGGAGCCACGAGCAGTACTTC
>TRBJ1-5|NA|TRBV27|NA
CASSGEGSRTNQPQHF
TGTGCCAGCAGTGGCGAGGGGTCCCGGACCAATCAGCCCCAGCATTTT
>TRBJ2-2|TRBD2|TRBV30|NA
CAWSFGGRAGTGELFF
TGTGCCTGGAGTTTTGGGGGGAGGGCCGGAACCGGGGAGCTGTTTTTT
>TRBJ1-2|NA|TRBV6-1|few
CASSEGGGYYGYTF
TGTGCCAGCAGTGAAGGGGGGGGGTACTATGGCTACACCTTC
>TRBJ2-5|NA|TRBV6-6|NA
CASSYSAGQETQYF
TGTGCCAGCAGTTACTCGGCGGGACAAGAGACCCAGTACTTC
>TRBJ2-7|TRBD2|TRBV7-9|NA
CASSPTGTSSYEQYF
TGTGCCAGCAGCCCCACCGGGACTAGCTCTTACGAGCAGTACTTC
>TRBJ2-7|NA|TRBV5-1|NA
CASSLGQGNSYEQYF
TGCGCCAGCAGCTTAGGCCAGGGGAACTCCTACGAGCAGTACTTC
>TRBJ1-2|NA|TRBV5-4|NA
CASSGKGGEYGYTF
TGTGCCAGCAGCGGTAAGGGGGGCGAATATGGCTACACCTTC
>TRBJ2-3|TRBD2|TRBV9|NA
CASSVGGGSGTSGRALWTDTQYF
TGTGCCAGCAGCGTAGGAGGCGGGTCCGGGACTAGCGGGAGGGCCCTCTGGACAGATACGCAGTATTTT
>TRBJ2-3|NA|TRBV7-9|NA
CASSLNGARADTQYF
TGTGCCAGCAGCTTAAACGGAGCAAGGGCAGATACGCAGTATTTT
>TRBJ2-3|NA|TRBV6-5|few
CASTASDTQYF
TGTGCCAGCACCGCGTCTGATACGCAGTATTTT
>TRBJ2-3|NA|TRBV15|NA
CATSSPGGVFTDTQYF
TGTGCCACCAGCTCCCCCGGGGGCGTCTTTACAGATACGCAGTATTTT
>TRBJ1-1|NA|TRBV27|NA
CASGQRSGNTEAFF
TGTGCCAGCGGACAACGGAGCGGGAACACTGAAGCTTTCTTT
>TRBJ2-1|NA|TRBV6-4|NA
CASSPTTLREMNEQFF
TGTGCCAGCAGTCCGACGACTCTGCGGGAAATGAATGAGCAGTTCTTC
>TRBJ2-3|NA|TRBV2|NA
CASTSRQANTDTQYF
TGTGCCAGCACTTCGCGACAGGCGAACACAGATACGCAGTATTTT
>TRBJ2-5|NA|TRBV6-1|NA
CASRLTEETQYF
TGTGCCAGCAGATTGACAGAAGAGACCCAGTACTTC
>TRBJ1-1|NA|TRBV19|NA
CASRPPVRQALSDTEAFF
TGTGCCAGTAGACCACCAGTCCGACAGGCCCTCTCGGACACTGAAGCTTTCTTT
>TRBJ2-7|TRBD2|TRBV7-6|NA
CASSEGTSSSYEQYF
TGTGCCAGCAGCGAAGGGACTAGCTCCTCCTACGAGCAGTACTTC
>TRBJ2-7|NA|TRBV7-2|NA
CASSPDISYEQYF
TGTGCCAGCAGCCCAGATATCTCCTACGAGCAGTACTTC
>TRBJ2-1|NA|TRBV6-5|NA
CASSFAHEQFF
TGTGCCAGCAGTTTCGCCCATGAGCAGTTCTTC
>TRBJ1-2|TRBD1|TRBV6-5|few
CASSQDRAPYGYTF
TGTGCCAGCAGCCAAGACAGGGCCCCCTATGGCTACACCTTC
>TRBJ1-5|NA|TRBV19|NA
CASSSRVSHQPQHF
TGTGCCAGTAGTAGCAGGGTTTCGCATCAGCCCCAGCATTTT
>TRBJ2-2|NA|TRBV4-1|NA
CASSQGRGLSGELFF
TGCGCCAGCAGCCAAGGGAGGGGTCTATCAGGGGAGCTGTTTTTT
>TRBJ2-7|NA|TRBV27|once
CASSLGQEYEQYF
TGTGCCAGCAGTTTAGGGCAGGAGTACGAGCAGTACTTC
>TRBJ2-5|NA|TRBV11-2|NA
CASSLDGQGQETQYF
TGTGCCAGCAGCTTAGACGGGCAGGGGCAAGAGACCCAGTACTTC
>TRBJ2-1|TRBD2|TRBV14|few
CASSQDLGVLADYNEQFF
TGTGCCAGCAGCCAAGATCTGGGAGTGCTAGCGGATTACAATGAGCAGTTCTTC
>TRBJ1-1|NA|TRBV28|NA
CASSLRLNTEAFF
TGTGCCAGCAGTTTAAGACTGAACACTGAAGCTTTCTTT
>TRBJ2-1|NA|TRBV9|NA
CASSVVPQGSYNEQFF
TGTGCCAGCAGCGTAGTACCGCAGGGTTCCTACAATGAGCAGTTCTTC
>TRBJ1-5|NA|TRBV4-2|once
CASSQDQGDYSNQPQHF
TGTGCCAGCAGCCAAGATCAAGGGGATTATAGCAATCAGCCCCAGCATTTT
>TRBJ2-1|NA|TRBV27|NA
CASSLQGWNEQFF
TGTGCCAGCAGTTTGCAGGGGTGGAATGAGCAGTTCTTC
>TRBJ2-1|TRBD1|TRBV6-5|NA
CASSQTGQVNNEQFF
TGTGCCAGCAGCCAAACGGGACAGGTCAACAATGAGCAGTTCTTC
>TRBJ2-3|NA|TRBV7-2|NA
CASSLGLAFTDTQYF
TGTGCCAGCAGCTTAGGGCTAGCTTTTACAGATACGCAGTATTTT
>TRBJ2-1|NA|TRBV7-6|NA
CASSSPQGEQFF
TGTGCCAGCAGCTCCCCTCAAGGGGAGCAGTTCTTC
>TRBJ1-3|NA|TRBV7-9|NA
CASSRSGRYTGNTIYF
TGTGCCAGCAGTCGCTCCGGACGGTACACTGGAAACACCATATATTTT
>TRBJ2-3|TRBD2|TRBV11-2|NA
CASSYARTSGRVGTDTQYF
TGTGCCAGCAGCTATGCGAGGACTAGCGGGAGGGTGGGCACAGATACGCAGTATTTT
>TRBJ2-7|NA|TRBV6-5|NA
CASSSNPLYEQYF
TGTGCCAGCAGTTCGAACCCCCTCTACGAGCAGTACTTC
>TRBJ2-7|TRBD2|TRBV19|NA
CASSIVGGRAAYEQYF
TGTGCCAGTAGTATAGTCGGCGGGAGGGCCGCCTACGAGCAGTACTTC
>TRBJ1-3|NA|TRBV20-1|NA
CSASVGNTIYF
TGCAGTGCTAGTGTTGGAAACACCATATATTTT
>TRBJ1-1|NA|TRBV10-3|NA
CAISVEGHTEAFF
TGTGCCATCAGTGTAGAGGGTCACACTGAAGCTTTCTTT
>TRBJ1-1|NA|TRBV7-9|NA
CASSSYSLNTEAFF
TGTGCCAGCAGTTCCTACAGTTTGAACACTGAAGCTTTCTTT
>TRBJ2-1|NA|TRBV5-3|NA
CARSLLAQSHEQFF
TGTGCCAGAAGCTTGTTGGCTCAGTCCCATGAGCAGTTCTTC
>TRBJ2-5|TRBD2|TRBV6-1|NA
CASGGVRLQETQYF
TGTGCCAGCGGGGGGGTACGGCTTCAAGAGACCCAGTACTTC